These T cell receptor beta chains were read from a single sample in a study of radiation and T cells in renal cell carcinoma. Here immunoSEQ multiplex PCR was the method, and the copy in TCRdb shows in-frame clones only, minus some. The table includes 40,000 to 50,000 clones, roughly four fifths detected once. Source: blood, taken from a patient whose treatment included radiotherapy and nephrectomy. The receptors come from a woman in her 70s with renal cell carcinoma. CDR3s include the opening cysteine and the closing phenylalanine or tryptophan. D genes are given only for firm matches. Size tells how often a clone was seen (once, few, many) or the class of an expanded clone, and some rows leave it out.

j_gene: TRBJ2-1; v_gene: TRBV7-7; d_gene: TRBD2; abundance: -; CDR3aa: CASSLEASGGGNEQFF; CDR3nt: TGTGCCAGCAGCTTAGAAGCTAGCGGGGGGGGCAATGAGCAGTTCTTC
j_gene: TRBJ2-7; v_gene: TRBV19; d_gene: TRBD2; abundance: -; CDR3aa: CASSIVGLAGLYEQYF; CDR3nt: TGTGCCAGTAGTATAGTTGGGCTAGCGGGACTCTACGAGCAGTACTTC
j_gene: TRBJ1-5; v_gene: TRBV15; d_gene: -; abundance: -; CDR3aa: CATSRETGPQHF; CDR3nt: TGTGCCACCAGCAGAGAGACGGGGCCCCAGCATTTT
j_gene: TRBJ2-7; v_gene: TRBV6-1; d_gene: TRBD2; abundance: -; CDR3aa: CASSEGLAGFYEQYF; CDR3nt: TGTGCCAGCAGTGAAGGACTAGCGGGCTTCTACGAGCAGTACTTC
j_gene: TRBJ2-7; v_gene: TRBV6-5; d_gene: TRBD1; abundance: -; CDR3aa: CASSYRPGGTYEQYF; CDR3nt: TGTGCCAGCAGTTATCGGCCAGGGGGAACCTACGAGCAGTACTTC
j_gene: TRBJ1-3; v_gene: TRBV9; d_gene: -; abundance: -; CDR3aa: CASRTGNTIYF; CDR3nt: TGTGCCAGCAGGACAGGAAACACCATATATTTT
j_gene: TRBJ1-4; v_gene: TRBV11-2; d_gene: -; abundance: -; CDR3aa: CASSSLGGLGEKLFF; CDR3nt: TGTGCCAGCAGCTCCCTCGGGGGGCTAGGAGAAAAACTGTTTTTT
j_gene: TRBJ2-4; v_gene: TRBV5-4; d_gene: TRBD2; abundance: -; CDR3aa: CASSIRTSGRTGNIQYF; CDR3nt: TGTGCCAGCAGCATTCGGACTAGCGGGAGGACGGGAAACATTCAGTACTTC
j_gene: TRBJ2-6; v_gene: TRBV1; d_gene: -; abundance: few; CDR3aa: CQSRANVLTF; CDR3nt: TGCCAAAGTCGGGCCAACGTCCTGACTTTC
j_gene: TRBJ1-2; v_gene: TRBV6-6; d_gene: TRBD1; abundance: -; CDR3aa: CASSTQDRANYGYTF; CDR3nt: TGTGCCAGCAGTACTCAGGACAGGGCTAACTATGGCTACACCTTC
j_gene: TRBJ2-5; v_gene: TRBV7-8; d_gene: TRBD2; abundance: -; CDR3aa: CASSLGTSVGTQYF; CDR3nt: TGTGCCAGCAGCTTAGGGACTAGCGTGGGGACCCAGTACTTC
j_gene: TRBJ1-1; v_gene: TRBV2; d_gene: -; abundance: -; CDR3aa: CASSLRVATEAFF; CDR3nt: TGTGCCAGCAGTCTAAGGGTGGCCACTGAAGCTTTCTTT
j_gene: TRBJ1-5; v_gene: TRBV7-2; d_gene: -; abundance: -; CDR3aa: CASSDRDPGVGQPQHF; CDR3nt: TGTGCCAGCAGCGACCGGGATCCCGGGGTAGGCCAGCCCCAGCATTTT
j_gene: TRBJ2-5; v_gene: TRBV9; d_gene: TRBD2; abundance: -; CDR3aa: CASSPRDGGSETQYF; CDR3nt: TGTGCCAGCAGCCCCCGGGACGGGGGGAGTGAGACCCAGTACTTC
j_gene: TRBJ1-3; v_gene: TRBV5-1; d_gene: -; abundance: -; CDR3aa: CASSLGTGNTIYF; CDR3nt: TGCGCCAGCAGCCTGGGGACAGGAAACACCATATATTTT
j_gene: TRBJ1-2; v_gene: TRBV10-3; d_gene: TRBD1; abundance: -; CDR3aa: CAIRDPGQGYGYTF; CDR3nt: TGTGCCATCAGGGATCCGGGACAGGGGTATGGCTACACCTTC
j_gene: TRBJ1-6; v_gene: TRBV27; d_gene: -; abundance: -; CDR3aa: CASIPKGGSDSPLHF; CDR3nt: TGTGCCAGCATACCAAAGGGGGGGTCTGATTCACCCCTCCACTTT
j_gene: TRBJ1-1; v_gene: TRBV5-1; d_gene: TRBD1; abundance: -; CDR3aa: CASSPRQGGDTEAFF; CDR3nt: TGCGCCAGCAGCCCCCGACAGGGAGGCGACACTGAAGCTTTCTTT
j_gene: TRBJ2-1; v_gene: TRBV7-2; d_gene: -; abundance: -; CDR3aa: CASSLDYPAEQFF; CDR3nt: TGTGCCAGCAGCCTCGACTACCCCGCCGAGCAGTTCTTC
j_gene: TRBJ2-7; v_gene: TRBV30; d_gene: -; abundance: -; CDR3aa: CAWSVSPQPPGQYF; CDR3nt: TGTGCCTGGAGTGTATCCCCCCAACCCCCCGGGCAGTACTTC
j_gene: TRBJ1-4; v_gene: TRBV19; d_gene: -; abundance: -; CDR3aa: CASSIGGASGEKLFF; CDR3nt: TGTGCCAGTAGTATAGGGGGGGCCTCTGGTGAAAAACTGTTTTTT
j_gene: TRBJ2-1; v_gene: TRBV19; d_gene: -; abundance: -; CDR3aa: CASSTRDTYNEQFF; CDR3nt: TGTGCCAGTAGTACGAGGGACACATACAATGAGCAGTTCTTC
j_gene: TRBJ1-2; v_gene: TRBV5-3; d_gene: -; abundance: -; CDR3aa: CARSRPGYGYTF; CDR3nt: TGTGCCAGAAGCAGGCCCGGGTACGGCTACACCTTC
j_gene: TRBJ2-1; v_gene: TRBV5-1; d_gene: TRBD2; abundance: -; CDR3aa: CASRSAGTRSLSEQFF; CDR3nt: TGCGCCAGCAGGTCTGCCGGGACTAGATCGTTAAGTGAGCAGTTCTTC
j_gene: TRBJ2-7; v_gene: TRBV5-1; d_gene: TRBD1; abundance: -; CDR3aa: CASSLARGQDYEQYF; CDR3nt: TGCGCCAGCAGCTTGGCCAGGGGACAGGACTACGAGCAGTACTTC
j_gene: TRBJ2-5; v_gene: TRBV5-1; d_gene: TRBD2; abundance: -; CDR3aa: CASSFGLAGDQETQYF; CDR3nt: TGCGCCAGCAGCTTCGGACTAGCGGGGGACCAAGAGACCCAGTACTTC
j_gene: TRBJ1-5; v_gene: TRBV2; d_gene: -; abundance: few; CDR3aa: CASSNLNQPQHF; CDR3nt: TGTGCCAGCAGTAACCTCAATCAGCCCCAGCATTTT
j_gene: TRBJ1-6; v_gene: TRBV19; d_gene: TRBD1; abundance: -; CDR3aa: CASSLQGAGNSPLHF; CDR3nt: TGTGCCAGTAGCCTACAGGGGGCTGGAAATTCACCCCTCCACTTT
j_gene: TRBJ2-7; v_gene: TRBV5-4; d_gene: TRBD2; abundance: -; CDR3aa: CASSLASSGSLYEQYF; CDR3nt: TGTGCCAGCAGCTTGGCCTCTAGCGGGAGTCTCTACGAGCAGTACTTC
j_gene: TRBJ2-5; v_gene: TRBV10-3; d_gene: -; abundance: -; CDR3aa: CAIKTEEQETQYF; CDR3nt: TGTGCCATCAAGACAGAAGAACAAGAGACCCAGTACTTC
j_gene: TRBJ2-6; v_gene: TRBV28; d_gene: -; abundance: -; CDR3aa: CASSRYSSGANVLTF; CDR3nt: TGTGCCAGCAGCCGATATTCCTCTGGGGCCAACGTCCTGACTTTC
j_gene: TRBJ2-7; v_gene: TRBV5-1; d_gene: -; abundance: -; CDR3aa: CASSDDRSSYEQYF; CDR3nt: TGCGCCAGCAGTGACGACAGGTCCTCCTACGAGCAGTACTTC
j_gene: TRBJ2-1; v_gene: TRBV6-6; d_gene: TRBD2; abundance: -; CDR3aa: CASDQTSGRAHNEQFF; CDR3nt: TGTGCCAGCGATCAGACTAGCGGGAGGGCCCACAATGAGCAGTTCTTC
j_gene: TRBJ2-1; v_gene: TRBV4-1; d_gene: TRBD2; abundance: -; CDR3aa: CASSQAPTSGNRNEQFF; CDR3nt: TGCGCCAGCAGCCAAGCTCCGACTAGCGGGAATAGGAATGAGCAGTTCTTC
j_gene: TRBJ1-3; v_gene: TRBV6-6; d_gene: -; abundance: -; CDR3aa: CASREVRLSGNTIYF; CDR3nt: TGTGCCAGCAGGGAGGTACGGCTCTCTGGAAACACCATATATTTT
j_gene: TRBJ2-7; v_gene: TRBV5-1; d_gene: -; abundance: once; CDR3aa: CASSLVAGEQYEQYF; CDR3nt: TGCGCCAGCAGCTTGGTGGCAGGGGAACAGTACGAGCAGTACTTC
j_gene: TRBJ2-6; v_gene: TRBV11-2; d_gene: -; abundance: -; CDR3aa: CASSRVVGTGANVLTF; CDR3nt: TGTGCCAGCAGCCGGGTGGTAGGGACTGGGGCCAACGTCCTGACTTTC
j_gene: TRBJ2-7; v_gene: TRBV7-9; d_gene: -; abundance: -; CDR3aa: CASSLGYSGYEQYF; CDR3nt: TGTGCCAGCAGCTTAGGATATTCGGGGTACGAGCAGTACTTC
j_gene: TRBJ1-1; v_gene: TRBV5-1; d_gene: -; abundance: once; CDR3aa: CASSLLPSGGTENTEAFF; CDR3nt: TGCGCCAGCAGCTTGCTCCCAAGTGGTGGGACGGAGAACACTGAAGCTTTCTTT
j_gene: TRBJ1-1; v_gene: TRBV27; d_gene: TRBD1; abundance: -; CDR3aa: CASSLGTDLNTEAFF; CDR3nt: TGTGCCAGCAGTTTAGGGACAGACCTCAACACTGAAGCTTTCTTT
j_gene: TRBJ2-1; v_gene: TRBV30; d_gene: TRBD1; abundance: -; CDR3aa: CAWTPGTGVSSPFF; CDR3nt: TGTGCCTGGACCCCCGGGACAGGTGTTTCAAGTCCGTTCTTC
j_gene: TRBJ2-2; v_gene: TRBV30; d_gene: -; abundance: -; CDR3aa: CAWSPSLGELFF; CDR3nt: TGTGCCTGGAGTCCCTCTCTAGGGGAGCTGTTTTTT
j_gene: TRBJ2-6; v_gene: TRBV19; d_gene: -; abundance: -; CDR3aa: CATAGGSGANVLTF; CDR3nt: TGTGCCACCGCGGGTGGGTCTGGGGCCAACGTCCTGACTTTC
j_gene: TRBJ2-3; v_gene: TRBV7-2; d_gene: -; abundance: -; CDR3aa: CASSPTGLPTQYF; CDR3nt: TGTGCCAGCAGCCCCACGGGGCTCCCTACGCAGTATTTT
j_gene: TRBJ1-2; v_gene: TRBV7-2; d_gene: TRBD1; abundance: -; CDR3aa: CASSSPNTGGNGYTF; CDR3nt: TGTGCCAGCAGCTCCCCCAATACAGGGGGAAATGGCTACACCTTC